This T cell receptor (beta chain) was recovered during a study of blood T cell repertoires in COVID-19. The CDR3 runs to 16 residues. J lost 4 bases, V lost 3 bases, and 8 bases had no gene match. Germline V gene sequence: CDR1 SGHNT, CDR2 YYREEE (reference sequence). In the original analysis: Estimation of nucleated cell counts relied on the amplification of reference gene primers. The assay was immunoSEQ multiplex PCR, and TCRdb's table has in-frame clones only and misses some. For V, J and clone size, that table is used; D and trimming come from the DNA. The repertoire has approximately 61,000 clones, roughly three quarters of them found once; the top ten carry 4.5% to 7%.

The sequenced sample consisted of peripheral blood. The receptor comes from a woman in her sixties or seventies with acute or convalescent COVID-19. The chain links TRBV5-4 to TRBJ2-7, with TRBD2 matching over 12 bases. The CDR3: CASSSQLAGGSYEQYF. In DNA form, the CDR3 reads TGTGCCAGCAGCTCCCAACTAGCGGGGGGCTCTTACGAGCAGTACTTC.